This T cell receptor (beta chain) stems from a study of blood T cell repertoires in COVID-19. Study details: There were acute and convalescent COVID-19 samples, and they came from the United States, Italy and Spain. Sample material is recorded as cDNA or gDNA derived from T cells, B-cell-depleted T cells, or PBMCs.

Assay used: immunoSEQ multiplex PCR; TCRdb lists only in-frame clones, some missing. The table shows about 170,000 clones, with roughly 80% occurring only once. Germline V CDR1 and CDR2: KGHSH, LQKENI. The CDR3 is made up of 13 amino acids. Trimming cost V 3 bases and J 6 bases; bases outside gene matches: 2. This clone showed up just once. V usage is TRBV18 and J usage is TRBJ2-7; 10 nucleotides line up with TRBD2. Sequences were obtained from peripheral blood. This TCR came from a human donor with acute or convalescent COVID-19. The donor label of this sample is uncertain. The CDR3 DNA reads TGTGCCAGCTCACCTAGCGGGAGGCCCGAGCAGTACTTC. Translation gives CASSPSGRPEQYF.